This T cell receptor (beta chain) is drawn from a study of somatic mutations in cytotoxic T cells in rheumatoid arthritis. The method was immunoSEQ multiplex PCR; TCRdb's version includes in-frame clones alone and lacks a portion of them. The sample includes almost 20,000 clones, approximately 80% seen only once; the top ten take 8% to 11%. Study observations and caveats: Unknown were the antigen targets of the expanded CD8+ clones. For CD8+ T-cell clonality, rheumatoid arthritis patients and age-matched healthy controls did not differ significantly. Patients with a largest CD8+ clone exceeding 20% of CD8+ cells numbered about an eighth of the 65.

As regards this clone: Its specificity is not known.

The V end was cut by 4 bases, the J end by 4 bases, with 2 bases between. CDR3 length equals 10 residues. CDR1 SGHDT and CDR2 YYEEEE come from the germline V gene. The source of this sequence is a woman between 45 and 65 years old in good health. The J gene is TRBJ2-5, the V gene TRBV5-6; D not certain. The sequenced sample consisted of CD8+ T cells sorted from blood. CDR3 in amino acids: CASSGETQYF. CDR3 nucleotide sequence: TGTGCCAGCAGCGGAGAGACCCAGTACTTC. Complete variable domain (other parts from reference TRBV5-6 and TRBJ2-5): DAGVTQSPTHLIKTRGQQVTLRCSPKSGHDTVSWYQQALGQGPQFIFQYYEEEERQRGNFPDRFSGHQFPNYSSELNVNALLLGDSALYLCASSGETQYFGPGTRLLVL.